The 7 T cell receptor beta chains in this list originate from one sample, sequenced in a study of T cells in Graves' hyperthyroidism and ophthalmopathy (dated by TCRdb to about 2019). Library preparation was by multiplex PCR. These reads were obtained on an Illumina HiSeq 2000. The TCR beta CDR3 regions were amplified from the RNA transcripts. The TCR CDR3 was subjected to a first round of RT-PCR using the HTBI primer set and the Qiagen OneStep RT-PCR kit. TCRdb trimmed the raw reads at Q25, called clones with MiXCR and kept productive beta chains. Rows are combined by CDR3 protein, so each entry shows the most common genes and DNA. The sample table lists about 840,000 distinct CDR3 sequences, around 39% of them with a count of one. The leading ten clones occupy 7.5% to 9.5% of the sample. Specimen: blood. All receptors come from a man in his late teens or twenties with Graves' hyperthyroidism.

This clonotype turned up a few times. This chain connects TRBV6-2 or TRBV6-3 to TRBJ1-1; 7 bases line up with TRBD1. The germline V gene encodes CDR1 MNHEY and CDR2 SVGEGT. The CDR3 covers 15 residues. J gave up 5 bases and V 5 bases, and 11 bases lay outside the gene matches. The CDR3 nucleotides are TGTGCCAGCAGTGAAAACAGGGGAGGAGGGACTGAAGCTTTCTTT. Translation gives CASSENRGGGTEAFF.

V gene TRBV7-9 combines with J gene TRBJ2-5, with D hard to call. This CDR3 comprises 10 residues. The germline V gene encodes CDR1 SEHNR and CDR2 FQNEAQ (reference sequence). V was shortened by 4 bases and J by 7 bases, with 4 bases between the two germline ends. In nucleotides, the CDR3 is TGTGCCAGCAGCTCCGCGACCCAGTACTTC. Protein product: CASSSATQYF.

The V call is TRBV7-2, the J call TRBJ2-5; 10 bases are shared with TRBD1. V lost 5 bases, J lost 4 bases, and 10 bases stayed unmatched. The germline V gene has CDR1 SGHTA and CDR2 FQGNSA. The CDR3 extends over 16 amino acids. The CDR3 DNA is TGTGCCAGCAGCACCGACAGGGGGCAGGCGGGAGAGACCCAGTACTTC. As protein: CASSTDRGQAGETQYF.

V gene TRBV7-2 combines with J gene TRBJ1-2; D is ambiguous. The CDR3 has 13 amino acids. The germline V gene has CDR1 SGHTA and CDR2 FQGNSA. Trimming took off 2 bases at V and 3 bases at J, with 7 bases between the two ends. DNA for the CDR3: TGTGCCAGCAGCTTACAGGTTGACTATGGCTACACCTTC. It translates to CASSLQVDYGYTF. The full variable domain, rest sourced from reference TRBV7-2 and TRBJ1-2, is GAGVSQSPSNKVTEKGKDVELRCDPISGHTALYWYRQSLGQGLEFLIYFQGNSAPDKSGLPSDRFSAERTGGSVSTLTIQRTQQEDSAVYLCASSLQVDYGYTFGSGTRLTVV.

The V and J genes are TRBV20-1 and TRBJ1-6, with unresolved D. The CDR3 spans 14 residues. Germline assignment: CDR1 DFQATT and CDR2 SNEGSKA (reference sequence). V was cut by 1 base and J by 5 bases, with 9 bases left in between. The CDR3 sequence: CSARGEGNNSPLHF. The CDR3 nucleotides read TGCAGTGCTAGAGGGGAAGGGAATAATTCACCCCTCCACTTT.

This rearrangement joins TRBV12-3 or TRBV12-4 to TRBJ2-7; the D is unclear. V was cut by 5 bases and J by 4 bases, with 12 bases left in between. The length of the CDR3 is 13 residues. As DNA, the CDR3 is TGTGCCAGCAGTCCCCCTAGGGAATACGAGCAGTACTTC. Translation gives CASSPPREYEQYF.

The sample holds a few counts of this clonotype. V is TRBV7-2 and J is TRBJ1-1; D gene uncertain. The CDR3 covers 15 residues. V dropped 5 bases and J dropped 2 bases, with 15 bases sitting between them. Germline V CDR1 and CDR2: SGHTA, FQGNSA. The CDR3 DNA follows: TGTGCCAGCAGCCTACGGTCAGGACTCAACACTGAAGCTTTCTTT. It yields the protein CASSLRSGLNTEAFF.